The present T cell receptor beta chain was sequenced within a study of CD8 T cells in ankylosing spondylitis (dated by TCRdb to between 2016 and 2019). As for the study more broadly: To find TCR variants linked to disease, the study profiled T cell receptor beta repertoires in ankylosing spondylitis patients and healthy donors. Samples of peripheral blood were taken, and for ankylosing spondylitis patients, synovial fluid was collected as well. The full study cohort comprised around 23 ankylosing spondylitis patients and 85 to 120 healthy donors. The paper's findings and limits, for the study overall: A CD8+ phenotype was shown by the disease-linked clones, which were found at relatively low frequencies in peripheral blood. Some of the motif variants had been reported before in the synovial fluid and blood of reactive arthritis patients, a finding that suggests common disease-initiation mechanisms. The disease-linked clones were reported to be significantly enriched in matched synovial fluid samples from ankylosing spondylitis patients. A TCR beta motif of seven or eight highly homologous amino acid variants appeared characteristic of blood from ankylosing spondylitis patients.

The sequencer listed for this sample is Illumina HiSeq 2500. Quantitative 5'-RACE with molecular barcodes was used to prepare TCR beta libraries. Turning to the authors' computational methods: A new computational method, built on a probabilistic model of VDJ rearrangement, was used to identify disease-linked TCR variants. In TCRdb, the public reads were trimmed at Q25 with fastp and aligned with MiXCR, with productive beta chains retained. A single entry per CDR3 protein holds the most common genes and DNA from its merged rows. None of the V and J calls come from the authors' own analysis; TCRdb made them. The sample records about 220,000 distinct CDR3 sequences, 20% to 30% of which are singletons. About 6.9% of the sample goes to the ten largest clones. This clonotype was seen repeatedly, ten times or more. Its target antigen remains unknown. One base away there is no much larger clone; base qualities are not given.

V is cut by 0 bases and J by 6 bases, and the space between the germline ends is 12 bases. The CDR3 runs 15 amino acids, cysteine and phenylalanine included. Of the read, only the CDR3 DNA is kept; its 45 bases are in frame from base 1. Sequences SGHTA (CDR1) and FQGNSA (CDR2) are obtained from the germline V gene. The TCR was taken from a male donor with ankylosing spondylitis or in good health (not recorded which). Sequencing was carried out using blood, either unsorted or a sorted T cell fraction (not recorded which). This receptor chain uses TRBV7-2 and TRBJ1-5; the D gene is perhaps TRBD1, on 6 matching bases. The CDR3 sequence is CASSLAPGAVQPQHF. The DNA reads TGTGCCAGCAGCTTAGCCCCGGGGGCTGTTCAGCCCCAGCATTTT.